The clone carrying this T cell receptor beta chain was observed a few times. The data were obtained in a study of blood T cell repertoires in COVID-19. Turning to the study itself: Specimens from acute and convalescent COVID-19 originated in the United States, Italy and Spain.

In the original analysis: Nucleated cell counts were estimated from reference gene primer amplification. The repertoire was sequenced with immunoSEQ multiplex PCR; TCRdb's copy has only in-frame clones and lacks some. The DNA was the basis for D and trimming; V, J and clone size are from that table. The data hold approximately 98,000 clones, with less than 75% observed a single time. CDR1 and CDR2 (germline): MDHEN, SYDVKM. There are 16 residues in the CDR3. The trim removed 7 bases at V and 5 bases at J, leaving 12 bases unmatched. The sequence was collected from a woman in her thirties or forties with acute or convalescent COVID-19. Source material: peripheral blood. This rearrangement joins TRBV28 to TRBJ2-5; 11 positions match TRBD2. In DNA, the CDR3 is TGTGCCAGCACCCCCGGGACTAGCGGAACATGGGAGACCCAGTACTTC. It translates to CASTPGTSGTWETQYF. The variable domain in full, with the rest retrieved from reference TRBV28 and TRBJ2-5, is DVKVTQSSRYLVKRTGEKVFLECVQDMDHENMFWYRQDPGLGLRLIYFSYDVKMKEKGDIPEGYSVSREKKERFSLILESASTNQTSMYLCASTPGTSGTWETQYFGPGTRLLVL.